The T cell receptor (beta chain) under discussion was sequenced for a study of shared clonotypes between healthy human individuals (dated by TCRdb to about 2020). About the full investigation: A few men and two women, aged 18 to 49 years, made up the cohort. For each donor, CD4 naive and CD4 memory were each run on three plates, CD8 naive on two plates, and CD8 memory on one plate. To estimate repertoire size and how much clonotype sharing occurs between individuals, the study deeply sequenced the blood TCR repertoires of five or six healthy adults. To increase sequencing depth and limit assay-specific biases, different laboratories used diverse techniques to prepare libraries and sequence TCR repertoires. Per donor, leukapheresis produced somewhere between about 0.94 and 10 billion PBMCs. On the study overall, not on this receptor specifically: Sampling was limited to blood, and TCR repertoires in tissue likely differ from TCR repertoires in blood. The genetic and exposure-history diversity represented was limited by the small number of donors. Larger estimated clonotype richness was generally found for naive subsets than for memory subsets. About 4.5% of naive CD4, 3% to 4% of naive CD8, approximately 2% of memory CD4, and 0.4% of memory CD8 clonotypes were shared across a handful of donors. Rarefaction of sorted-subset datasets indicated incomplete sequencing despite the large sequencing depth. Compared with non-shared clonotypes, the clonotypes found in all four sorted-subset donors had higher generation probabilities. Pairwise subsampling indicated that sequencing depth was expected to affect the degree of clonotype sharing among donors.

Using the deep immunoSEQ assay, TCR CDR3 regions were amplified from genomic DNA by multiplex PCR. For each cell subset, the extracted genomic DNA was distributed evenly across all wells of several immunoSEQ 96-well plates, and each plate served as one replicate. Each replicate PCR for sorted subsets received about 210 ng genomic DNA, equal to about 30,000 T cell genomes. The purified libraries were quantified using a Qubit 3.0 fluorometer, sized with a Bioanalyzer 2100, and then quantified again using the KAPA Library Quantification kit. Each immunoSEQ 96-well plate was sequenced on its own single-read 150-cycle Illumina NextSeq 550 flow cell. On the authors' methods: Because the immunoSEQ output included only junctional sequences and no quality scores, the filtering could not be the same as the filtering used for full-length reads. To assign V/J genes and CDR3, sequences were annotated using PyIR, a Python wrapper for IgBLAST v1.9, with IMGT germline references. Reads with weak V/J assignments (E-value above 1e-6), missing CDR3, stop codons, out-of-frame junctions, or ambiguous translated residues were removed. V3J clonotypes were defined as sequences sharing an identical inferred V gene, J gene, and CDR3 amino acid sequence. The percentage overlap between two repertoires was calculated by dividing the number of shared unique clonotypes by the size of the smaller repertoire. RTK rarefaction, the Chao1 estimator, and Recon v2.1 estimates of unobserved clonotypes were used to assess repertoire richness. OLGA was used to compute generation probabilities for all TCRbeta clonotypes that the gDNA method yielded from a few donors. In its TCRdb copy, this immuneACCESS table keeps in-frame sequences only and misses some clones. Where compared with another copy, unresolved V genes explain less than half of these, and the others have no known cause. The V and J calls and clone size come from that table; D and trimming were worked out from the DNA. In all, the sample holds millions of clones, and approximately 95% of those were seen once. The ten largest clonotypes hold 0.35% to 0.5% of the sample.

V sheds 1 base and J sheds 7 bases, leaving 11 bases between their ends. From its cysteine to its phenylalanine, the CDR3 spans 15 amino acids. Only the CDR3 part of the read is kept: 45 bases, read in frame from the first base. Sequences SGHAT (CDR1) and FQNNGV (CDR2) are obtained from the germline V gene. The donors were healthy, HIV-negative adults with no recently reported acute infections or vaccinations. Every donor was a Caucasian adult residing in Nashville, Tennessee, USA. CD4+ T cells were enriched by magnetic negative selection, after which naive cells were positively selected on CD45RA and the negative fraction was taken as the memory subset. After blood collection by leukapheresis, PBMCs were isolated using Ficoll-Histopaque density gradient centrifugation and then cryopreserved in the vapor phase of liquid nitrogen. Analytical flow cytometry was used to check the purity and quantity of each magnetically sorted T cell population. Genomic DNA was isolated from each sorted fraction and quantified by UV absorbance on a Nanodrop 2000c.

Note on this clone: This clone's antigen is unknown. Per-base quality was not reported, and no clone a single base away is much larger than it.

The sample comprised naive CD4+ T cells from PBMCs. The label giving this sample's cell subset or site can be read as: CD45RA+ positively selected. The chain is encoded by TRBV11-2 joined to TRBJ1-6; TRBD1 could be the D gene, as 5 bases match. The clonotype originates from a man aged 18 to 35 in good health. Some clones in this sample may be carry-over from other donors' samples. For the CDR3, the sequence is CASSLGSGRNSPLHF. The DNA is as follows: TGTGCCAGCAGCTTAGGATCAGGGAGGAATTCACCCCTCCACTTT.